Listed here are 9 T cell receptor beta chains from one sample, sequenced in a study of T cell responses to AZD1222 COVID-19 vaccine. TCRdb's copy holds only in-frame clones and misses some; the assay was immunoSEQ multiplex PCR. The repertoire holds 150,000 to 180,000 clones, with about 90% as singletons. The input for sequencing was peripheral blood, taken on day 0 of MenACWY control vaccination. All receptors derive from an adult in good health.

The V and J genes are TRBV9 and TRBJ2-7; 9 bases agree with TRBD2. Germline V gene lookup returns CDR1 SGDLS and CDR2 YYNGEE. The trim removed 5 bases at V and 5 bases at J, leaving 14 bases unmatched. The CDR3 spans 16 residues. The CDR3: CASSLAAGGYGDEQYF. The DNA for the CDR3 is TGTGCCAGCAGTCTTGCAGCGGGAGGATACGGCGACGAGCAGTACTTC.

The chain links TRBV2 to TRBJ2-7, with 7 bases fitting TRBD1. Germline loops: CDR1 SNHLY, CDR2 FYNNEI. V trimming: 6 bases; J trimming: 1 base; junction bases outside the gene matches: 12. The CDR3 is made up of 16 amino acids. The CDR3 coding sequence is TGTGCCAGCAGCGGGGACAGCCTTCGGTCATCCTACGAGCAGTACGTC. The encoded protein is CASSGDSLRSSYEQYV.

This chain links TRBV5-1 with TRBJ2-7, with 7 nucleotides matching TRBD2. J gave up 6 bases and V 4 bases, and 25 bases lay outside the gene matches. The CDR3 is made up of 19 amino acids. Looked up from germline, CDR1 is SGHRS and CDR2 is YFSETQ. The CDR3 bases are TGCGCCAGCAGCAGCTTTAAGGGTCTAGCGGCCAAGAATCGGCCCGAGCAGTACTTC. This translates into CASSSFKGLAAKNRPEQYF.

The J gene is TRBJ1-1, the V gene TRBV6-2 or TRBV6-3; the match to TRBD1 covers 7 bases. The CDR3 is 11 residues long. Germline V lookup: CDR1 MNHEY, CDR2 SVGEGT. V lost 5 bases and J lost 6; bases outside the gene matches: 0. The DNA for the CDR3 is TGTGCCAGCAGTCAGGGGGCTGAAGCTTTCTTT. Translated, it gives CASSQGAEAFF.

J is TRBJ2-7 and V is TRBV11-2; D ambiguous. CDR3 size: 13 residues. The V gene's germline CDR1 is SGHAT and CDR2 FQNNGV. Trimming shortened V by 0 bases and J by 4 bases, and 7 bases separated the two germline ends. The CDR3 loop is CASSLEVGYEQYV. CDR3 bases: TGTGCCAGCAGCTTAGAAGTGGGGTACGAGCAGTACGTC.

The genes are TRBV2 and TRBJ2-7, with 9 bases aligning to TRBD2. The V segment lost 3 bases and the J segment 2 bases; nucleotides outside the gene matches: 2. This CDR3 has 14 residues. Germline V gene sequence: CDR1 SNHLY, CDR2 FYNNEI. Here the CDR3 DNA reads TGTGCCAGCAGTGACGCGGGAGGGACCTACGAGCAGTACTTC. This encodes CASSDAGGTYEQYF.

The V and J genes are TRBV7-9 and TRBJ2-7; D possibly corresponds to TRBD2 (6 bases). Between the trimmed V and J ends, which lost 3 bases and 0 bases, there was a span of 6 bases. The CDR3 has 13 residues. Germline V gene sequence: CDR1 SEHNR, CDR2 FQNEAQ (reference sequence). The CDR3 nucleotides read TGTGCCAGCAGCTTCGGGAGCTCCTACGAGCAGTACGTC. Translated, it gives CASSFGSSYEQYV.

J is TRBJ2-3 and V is TRBV19; TRBD2 matches at 8 bases. With V trimmed by 7 bases and J by 6 bases, 9 bases remained unmatched. In germline, CDR1 is LNHDA, CDR2 SQIVND (reference sequence). The CDR3 consists of 14 residues. Written as DNA, the CDR3 is TGTGCCAGTACAATTCGGGGGGGGACGGATACGCAGTATTTT. Its protein product is CASTIRGGTDTQYF.

The V gene is TRBV21-1, the J gene TRBJ1-6; the D call TRBD1 from the table was never checked on the DNA. TRBV21-1 counts as a pseudogene. The CDR3 extends over 20 amino acids. CDR3 protein: CASSKTYLRKGAVRHSPLHF. The CDR3 nucleotides read TGTGCCAGCAGCAAAACGTATCTAAGGAAGGGGGCGGTACGTCATTCACCCCTCCACTTT.